This T cell receptor (beta chain) was found in a study of T-cell memory formation after mild COVID-19. Study-wide points: The pre-infection memory compartment contained some responding clones, suggesting cross-reactive memory joined. Shrinking CD4+ clones were chiefly CM and EM; CD8+ ones were chiefly EMRA. Nothing showed for sure that second-wave clones peaking on day 37 were SARS-CoV-2 specific.

As regards this clonotype: Its matching antigen is unknown. A much larger clone differs from this one at a single base, so this may be a read error.

The CDR3 length is 14 residues. Trimming removed 5 bases at V and 0 bases at J, with 9 bases between. Germline-derived CDR1 and CDR2 are ENHRY and SYGVKD. 5'RACE primed at constant segments yielded TCR alpha and TCR beta cDNA libraries bearing sample barcodes and UMIs. TCRdb reprocessed the 5' RACE reads with MiXCR, giving one entry per CDR3 protein. The sample consists of hundreds of thousands of distinct CDR3 sequences, 20% to 25% of them appearing once. The source is an adult woman who had mild COVID-19 (a few samples of this study predate the infection). Cell type and time point are not known. The sample consisted of PBMCs or a T cell subset sorted from them (not recorded which). The chain links TRBV10-3 to TRBJ2-3, with D perhaps matching TRBD2 (6 bases). In nucleotides, the CDR3 is TGTGCCATCAGTCCCGGGACTAGCACAGATACGCAGTATTTT. Translated, it gives CAISPGTSTDTQYF.